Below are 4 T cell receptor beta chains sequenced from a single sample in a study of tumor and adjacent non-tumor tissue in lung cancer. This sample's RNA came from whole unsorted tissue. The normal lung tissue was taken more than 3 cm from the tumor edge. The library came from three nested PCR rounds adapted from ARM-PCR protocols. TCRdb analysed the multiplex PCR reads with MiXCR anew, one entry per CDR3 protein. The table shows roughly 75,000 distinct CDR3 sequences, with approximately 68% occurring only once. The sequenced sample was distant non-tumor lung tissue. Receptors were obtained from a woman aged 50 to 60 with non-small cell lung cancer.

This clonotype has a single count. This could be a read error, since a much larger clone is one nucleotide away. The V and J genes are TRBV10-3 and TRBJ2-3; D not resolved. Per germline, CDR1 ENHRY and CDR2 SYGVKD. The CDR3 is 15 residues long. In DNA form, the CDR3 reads TGTGCCATCAATGAGCAAGACTCGGTCACAGATACGCAGTATTTT. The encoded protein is CAINEQDSVTDTQYF.

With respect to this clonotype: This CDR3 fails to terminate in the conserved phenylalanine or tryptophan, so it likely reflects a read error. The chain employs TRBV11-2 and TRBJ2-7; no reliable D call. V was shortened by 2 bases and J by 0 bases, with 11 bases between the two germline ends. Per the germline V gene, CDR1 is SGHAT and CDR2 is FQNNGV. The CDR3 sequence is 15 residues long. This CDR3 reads CASSLCLSPSYEQYL. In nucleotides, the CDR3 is TGTGCCAGCAGCTTATGTCTGAGTCCCTCCTACGAGCAGTACCTC.

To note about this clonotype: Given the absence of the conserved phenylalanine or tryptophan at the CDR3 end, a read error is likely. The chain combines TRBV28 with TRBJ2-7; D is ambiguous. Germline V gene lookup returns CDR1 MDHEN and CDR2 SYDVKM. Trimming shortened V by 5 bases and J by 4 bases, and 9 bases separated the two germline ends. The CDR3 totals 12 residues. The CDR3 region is CASSPKGYEQYL. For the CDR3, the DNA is TGTGCCAGCAGTCCGAAAGGATACGAGCAGTACCTC.

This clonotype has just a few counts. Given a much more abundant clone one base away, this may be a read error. CDR3 region: CVSMYKGGGMSYNSPLHF. CDR3 nucleotide sequence: TGTGTCAGCATGTACAAGGGCGGGGGAATGTCCTATAATTCACCCCTCCACTTT. The chain couples TRBV6-1 to TRBJ1-6, with a tentative D call TRBD1 (5 bases). Germline loops: CDR1 MNHNS, CDR2 SASEGT. The CDR3 length is 18 residues.